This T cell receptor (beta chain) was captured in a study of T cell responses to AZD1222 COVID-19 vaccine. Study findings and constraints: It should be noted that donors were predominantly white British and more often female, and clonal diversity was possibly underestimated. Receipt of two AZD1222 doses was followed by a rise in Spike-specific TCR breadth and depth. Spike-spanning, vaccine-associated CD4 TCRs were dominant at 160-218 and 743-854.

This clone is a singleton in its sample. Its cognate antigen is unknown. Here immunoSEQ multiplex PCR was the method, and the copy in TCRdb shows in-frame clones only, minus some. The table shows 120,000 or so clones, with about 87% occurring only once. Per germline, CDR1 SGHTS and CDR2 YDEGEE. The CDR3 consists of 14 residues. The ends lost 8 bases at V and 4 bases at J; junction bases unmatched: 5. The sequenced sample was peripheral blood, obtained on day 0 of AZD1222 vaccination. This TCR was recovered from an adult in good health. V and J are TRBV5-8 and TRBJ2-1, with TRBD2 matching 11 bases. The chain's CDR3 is CASSRLAGYNEQFF. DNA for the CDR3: TGTGCCAGTTCTCGACTAGCGGGGTACAATGAGCAGTTCTTC.